This TCR beta chain originates from a study of PD-1 blockade in classical Hodgkin lymphoma. Whole-study findings and limits: Relapsed/refractory patients reportedly had lower baseline diversity than newly diagnosed patients. Individuals who commenced nivolumab within less than 1 year of ASCT were excluded.

Details on this clone: What it binds is not known.

Trimming took 0 bases from V and 7 from J; bases not matched to a gene: 8. CDR3 length: 15 amino acids. The germline gives CDR1 GTSNPN, CDR2 SVGIG (reference sequence). Here immunoSEQ multiplex PCR was the method, and the copy in TCRdb shows in-frame clones only, minus some. Here the sample spans about 27,000 clones, over 60% being singletons. The time point: cycle 4 day 1 (C4D1), after 6 weeks of nivolumab. Brentuximab vedotin exposure varied among the patients, all of whom had relapsed after autologous stem cell transplantation. The sample here was peripheral blood mononuclear cells (PBMCs), taken before the fourth cycle of nivolumab. This receptor was obtained from a human donor with classical Hodgkin lymphoma. V and J are TRBV30 and TRBJ2-1, with 8 bases that match TRBD2. The CDR3 DNA follows: TGTGCCTGGAGTGTGACGGGAGGGCCATTTAATGAGCAGTTCTTC. It encodes CAWSVTGGPFNEQFF.